The rows below give T cell receptor beta chains drawn from one sample of a study of T cells in Graves' hyperthyroidism and ophthalmopathy. TCRdb itself ran the multiplex PCR reads through MiXCR, one entry per CDR3 protein. The sample shows approximately 620,000 distinct CDR3 sequences, approximately 15% of them seen only once. Material for sequencing was blood. The source of these receptors is a woman between 35 and 50 years old with Graves' ophthalmopathy. CDR3s include the opening cysteine and the closing phenylalanine or tryptophan. A D gene is named only where the DNA matches it firmly. Size is omitted from some rows. Given values are once, few, many or a class for expanded clones.

V	J	D	size	DNA	CDR3
TRBV20-1	TRBJ2-3	.	many	TGCAGTGCTAGAGCCATCGGGACTTTTGGCACAGATACGCAGTATTTT	CSARAIGTFGTDTQYF
TRBV3-1	TRBJ2-7	TRBD2	few	TGTGCCAGTGCGGGGGGGGAAGAGCAGTACTTC	CASAGGEEQYF
TRBV5-8	TRBJ1-6	TRBD1	.	TGTGCCGACGGAAAGGACAGGCGGATGTACTACAATTCACCCCTCCACTTT	CADGKDRRMYYNSPLHF
TRBV20-1	TRBJ1-2	TRBD1	many	TGCAGTGCTAGAGAGGGACAGGAAGGGGATGGCTACACCTTC	CSAREGQEGDGYTF
TRBV2	TRBJ2-7	.	many	TGTGCCAGCAGTGTTCTACGATCCGAGCAGTACTTC	CASSVLRSEQYF
TRBV5-6	TRBJ2-3	.	many	TGTGCCTCAGTTGGGCCCGAACGGGATACGCAGTATTTT	CASVGPERDTQYF
TRBV5-6	TRBJ1-2	TRBD1	.	TGTGCCAGCAGCTTGTACCAGACAGGGAGTCTCAGCTATGGCTACACCTTC	CASSLYQTGSLSYGYTF
TRBV3-1	TRBJ2-7	.	few	TGTGCCAGCAGCCAAGAGTACTACGAGCAGTACTTC	CASSQEYYEQYF
TRBV11-1	TRBJ2-3	.	many	TGTGCCAGCAGCCACCCAGCGGGCGAAGGGGCAGATACGCAGTATTTT	CASSHPAGEGADTQYF
TRBV6-5	TRBJ2-5	.	many	TGTGCCAGCAGTTACTCTGTCAGCCAAGAGACCCAGTACTTC	CASSYSVSQETQYF
TRBV5-1	TRBJ1-2	TRBD1	many	TGCGCCAGCAGCGCCACCGGACAGGCTATCTATGGCTACACCTTC	CASSATGQAIYGYTF
TRBV9	TRBJ1-1	.	few	TGTGCCAGCAGCGTGTCGGGACTCCAGAACACTGAAGCTTTCTTT	CASSVSGLQNTEAFF